This T cell receptor beta chain derives from a study of post-analysis software for immune sequencing data. General study findings and limits: Those samples that were prepared in the same batch co-clustered strongly by F measure. Five TRBV segments, including TRBV5-6, TRBV5-1 and TRBV20-1, were more frequent in patients than controls.

V lost 5 bases and J lost 4; bases outside the gene matches: 6. This CDR3 spans 14 amino acids. TCR beta cDNA libraries included unique molecular identifiers. TCRdb reprocessed the PCR reads with MiXCR, giving one entry per CDR3 protein. The sample lists some 190,000 distinct CDR3 sequences, about 30% occurring once. The table lists this clonotype with a few counts. Its specificity is unknown. V is TRBV12-3 or TRBV12-4 and J is TRBJ2-5, with 8 bases that match TRBD1. The sample consisted of blood. This TCR derives from a girl between 2 and 17 years old with multiple sclerosis. The CDR3 nucleotides are TGTGCCAGCAGTCGGACAGGGCGTATAGAGACCCAGTACTTC. This codes for CASSRTGRIETQYF.